The next 19 T cell receptor beta chains were all read from a single sample in a study of naive and memory T cell subsets. An oligonucleotide containing a UMI was ligated to the 3' end of TCR cDNA. Amplification of ligated cDNA took four PCR rounds with SP2 and nested alpha and beta constant primers. One entry per CDR3 protein results from TCRdb running MiXCR on the 5' RACE reads. Of 55,000 to 70,000 distinct CDR3 sequences in the sample, more than 7.5% were seen once. These receptors originate from a female donor in good health.

In DNA, the CDR3 is TGTGCCAGCTCACCACGCGACATGAGGTCTAATGAGCAGTTCTTC. It is translated as CASSPRDMRSNEQFF. The J gene is TRBJ2-1, the V gene TRBV18; D is ambiguous. The CDR3 is made up of 15 amino acids. The V gene lost 1 base and the J gene lost 7 bases, with 14 bases spanning the gap. Germline V CDR1 and CDR2: KGHSH, LQKENI.

The gene calls are TRBV29-1 and TRBJ1-5; the D is unclear. The CDR3 contains 13 residues. V was trimmed by 5 bases and J by 1 base, leaving 9 bases between them. The V gene's germline CDR1 is SQVTM and CDR2 ANQGSEA. The CDR3 DNA reads as TGCAGCGTTCTCTTTGGAAGCAATCAGCCCCAGCATTTT. Translation gives CSVLFGSNQPQHF.

The rearrangement uses TRBV12-3 or TRBV12-4 and TRBJ2-7; D is ambiguous. V lost 6 bases and J lost 4, with 13 bases in between. The CDR3 contains 13 residues. CDR3 bases: TGTGCCAGCAGCCGAAGTGCGTGGTACGAGCAGTACTTC. It is translated as CASSRSAWYEQYF.

This clonotype has at least ten counts. The V gene is TRBV5-6, the J gene TRBJ2-5; D unresolved. The CDR3 spans 13 residues. Per the germline V gene, CDR1 is SGHDT and CDR2 is YYEEEE. V was shortened by 4 bases and J by 1 base, with 8 bases between the two germline ends. CDR3 bases: TGTGCCAGCAGCCTCTCACCCCAAGAGACCCAGTACTTC. Protein: CASSLSPQETQYF.

A few counts support this clonotype. V is TRBV7-9 and J is TRBJ2-7; D is unresolved. The CDR3 contains 15 residues. V lost 1 base to trimming and J lost 3 bases, with 13 bases between them. CDR1 and CDR2 from the germline V gene are SEHNR and FQNEAQ (reference sequence). CDR3 loop: CASSLGAAAVYEQYF. CDR3 bases: TGTGCCAGCAGCTTAGGGGCCGCCGCAGTCTACGAGCAGTACTTC.

The V gene is TRBV29-1, the J gene TRBJ2-7; D gene ambiguous. The CDR3 runs to 12 residues. Trimming pared 5 bases from V and 7 bases from J, leaving 15 bases between. Germline lookup yields CDR1 SQVTM and CDR2 ANQGSEA. CDR3 protein: CSVRKGSGEQYF. CDR3 coding DNA: TGCAGCGTTCGTAAGGGAAGTGGGGAGCAGTACTTC.

This clonotype was observed a handful of times. The chain uses TRBV7-2 and TRBJ1-1; TRBD1 matches 9 bases. The V and J ends lost 6 bases and 3 bases, in that order; junction bases with no gene match: 8. The CDR3 contains 15 residues. Germline CDR1 is SGHTA and CDR2 is FQGNSA. CDR3 in DNA: TGTGCCAGCAGTGTGGGGGACAGGGTGTACACTGAAGCTTTCTTT. This gives the protein CASSVGDRVYTEAFF.

This clonotype was seen ten or more times. The chain uses TRBV6-1 and TRBJ2-2, with 8 nucleotides matching TRBD1. This CDR3 is 16 amino acids long. Per germline, CDR1 MNHNS and CDR2 SASEGT. J was trimmed by 8 bases and V by 3 bases; bases with no gene match: 11. The CDR3 here is CASSDTGGAAPGELFF. The CDR3 nucleotides are TGTGCCAGCAGTGACACAGGGGGAGCGGCACCGGGGGAGCTGTTTTTT.

The table lists this clonotype with many counts. The chain is built from TRBV2 and TRBJ1-2; 7 nucleotides agree with TRBD1. Per the germline V gene, CDR1 is SNHLY and CDR2 is FYNNEI. The CDR3 totals 14 residues. V shed 6 bases and J 5 bases; nucleotides not matched to a gene: 9. This CDR3 is CASRDTGERYGYTF. In DNA form, the CDR3 reads TGTGCCAGCAGGGATACAGGGGAACGGTATGGCTACACCTTC.

In this sample, this clonotype turned up a few times. The chain has TRBV5-6 and TRBJ2-5, with TRBD2 as a possible D gene (6 bases). Germline CDR1 is SGHDT and CDR2 is YYEEEE. V lost 0 bases and J 0 bases, leaving 15 bases between the germline ends. The CDR3 extends over 17 amino acids. The chain's CDR3 is CASSLVLALEYQETQYF. CDR3 DNA: TGTGCCAGCAGCTTGGTCCTAGCGCTGGAATACCAAGAGACCCAGTACTTC.

This clonotype was counted at least ten times. This chain uses TRBV20-1 with TRBJ2-5; TRBD2 matches at 10 bases. Germline V lookup: CDR1 DFQATT, CDR2 SNEGSKA (reference sequence). The CDR3 has 18 amino acids. V gave up 6 bases and J gave up 5 bases; unmatched junction bases: 21. The CDR3 bases are TGCAGTGCGGAACCCCATTTCGAACTAGCGGGGATTCGGGAGACCCAGTACTTC. This codes for CSAEPHFELAGIRETQYF.

The V and J genes are TRBV2 and TRBJ1-2; no firm D call. The germline V gene encodes CDR1 SNHLY and CDR2 FYNNEI. The CDR3 is 12 amino acids. V was pared by 4 bases and J by 5 bases, with 8 bases between. CDR3 residues: CASSGGDYGYTF. The CDR3 DNA reads as TGTGCCAGCAGTGGCGGGGATTATGGCTACACCTTC.

This clonotype was counted only a few times. The chain joins TRBV19 to TRBJ1-2; D possibly corresponds to TRBD1 (5 bases). The CDR3 spans 15 residues. Between the trimmed V and J ends, which lost 3 bases and 4 bases, there was a span of 15 bases. Germline-derived CDR1 and CDR2 are LNHDA and SQIVND (reference sequence). The CDR3 DNA follows: TGTGCCAGTAGTATGGCGGGGACGGGGGTCTATGGCTACACCTTC. It yields the protein CASSMAGTGVYGYTF.

V is TRBV6-6 and J is TRBJ2-1; 7 bases fit TRBD2. This CDR3 is 14 amino acids long. Trimming at V came to 8 bases and at J to 1 base, leaving 5 bases not matched to a gene. Germline V CDR1 and CDR2: MNHNY, SVGAGI (reference sequence). The CDR3 nucleotides are TGTGCCAGCGGGGGGGTTGGGTCCTACAATGAGCAGTTCTTC. Amino acids: CASGGVGSYNEQFF.

This clonotype was seen at least ten times. This sequence joins TRBV28 and TRBJ2-7, with 8 bases fitting TRBD2. The trim removed 7 bases at V and 1 base at J, leaving 9 bases unmatched. The CDR3 runs 15 residues. Germline-derived CDR1 and CDR2 are MDHEN and SYDVKM. CDR3 in amino acids: CASIRKRGSSYEQYF. The CDR3, as DNA: TGTGCCAGCATACGTAAGCGGGGGTCATCCTACGAGCAGTACTTC.

This clonotype showed up just a few times. The chain is built from TRBV5-1 and TRBJ2-5; either TRBD1 or TRBD2 may fit D (6 bases each). This CDR3 has 15 amino acids. Germline lookup yields CDR1 SGHRS and CDR2 YFSETQ. Between the trimmed V and J ends, which lost 3 bases and 5 bases, there was a span of 17 bases. The chain's CDR3 is CASSWSGAHGETQYF. The CDR3 nucleotides read TGCGCCAGCAGCTGGTCGGGGGCGCATGGGGAGACCCAGTACTTC.

The table lists this clonotype with a few counts. The V gene is TRBV7-8, the J gene TRBJ2-5, with a weak D call TRBD2 (6 bases). V lost 4 bases and J 8 bases, leaving 11 bases between the germline ends. The CDR3 length is 12 residues. Germline values: CDR1 SGHVS, CDR2 FQNEAQ. The chain's CDR3 is CASSYRGATQYF. The CDR3 nucleotides are TGTGCCAGCAGCTATCGCGGGGCCACCCAGTACTTC.

This clonotype showed up just a few times. This chain joins TRBV5-5 and TRBJ1-5, with D perhaps TRBD1 (6 bases). Germline CDR1 SGHKS, CDR2 YYEKEE (reference sequence). CDR3 size: 13 residues. Trimming took 4 bases from V and 9 from J, leaving 14 bases between them. For the CDR3, the DNA is TGTGCCAGCAGCATGACAGGCGGAGGGCCCCAGCATTTT. This encodes CASSMTGGGPQHF.

Only a few counts were recorded for this clonotype. This chain joins TRBV12-3 or TRBV12-4 and TRBJ1-5; D call uncertain. The CDR3 is 12 amino acids. V gave up 3 bases and J gave up 7 bases, with 7 bases separating them. The DNA of the CDR3 is TGTGCCAGCAGTTTGGGATACCAGCCCCAGCATTTT. Its translation: CASSLGYQPQHF.